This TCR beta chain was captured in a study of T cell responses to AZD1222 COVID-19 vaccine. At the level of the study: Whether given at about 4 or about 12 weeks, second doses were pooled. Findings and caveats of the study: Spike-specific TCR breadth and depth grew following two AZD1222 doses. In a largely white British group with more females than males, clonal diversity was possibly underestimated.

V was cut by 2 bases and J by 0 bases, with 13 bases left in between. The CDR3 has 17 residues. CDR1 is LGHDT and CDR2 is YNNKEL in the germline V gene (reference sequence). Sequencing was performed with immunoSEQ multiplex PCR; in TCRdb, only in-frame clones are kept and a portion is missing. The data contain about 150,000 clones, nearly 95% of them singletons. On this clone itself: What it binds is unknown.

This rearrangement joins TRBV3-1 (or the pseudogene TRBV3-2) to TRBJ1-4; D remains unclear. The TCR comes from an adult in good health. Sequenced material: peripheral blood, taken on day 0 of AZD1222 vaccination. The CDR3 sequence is CASSQPRLGTTNEKLFF. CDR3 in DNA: TGTGCCAGCAGCCAACCACGGTTGGGCACAACTAATGAAAAACTGTTTTTT.